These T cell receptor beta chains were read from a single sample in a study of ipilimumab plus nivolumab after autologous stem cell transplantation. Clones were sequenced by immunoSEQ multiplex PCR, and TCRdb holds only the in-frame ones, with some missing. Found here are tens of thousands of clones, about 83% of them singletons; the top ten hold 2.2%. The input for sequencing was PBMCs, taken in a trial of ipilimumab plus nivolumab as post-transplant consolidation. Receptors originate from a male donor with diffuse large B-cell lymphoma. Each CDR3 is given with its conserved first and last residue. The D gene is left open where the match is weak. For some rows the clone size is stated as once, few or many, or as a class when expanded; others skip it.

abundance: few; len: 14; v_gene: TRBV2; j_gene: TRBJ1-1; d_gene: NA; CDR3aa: CASTKTGMNTEAFF; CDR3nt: TGTGCCAGCACCAAGACAGGTATGAACACTGAAGCTTTCTTT
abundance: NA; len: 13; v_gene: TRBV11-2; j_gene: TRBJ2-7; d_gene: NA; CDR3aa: CASSLQEGYEQYF; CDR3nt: TGTGCCAGCAGCCTGCAGGAGGGCTACGAGCAGTACTTC
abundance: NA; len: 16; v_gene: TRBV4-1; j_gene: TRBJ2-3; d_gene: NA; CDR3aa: CASSQEKVARTDTQYF; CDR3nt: TGCGCCAGCAGCCAAGAAAAGGTGGCTCGCACAGATACGCAGTATTTT
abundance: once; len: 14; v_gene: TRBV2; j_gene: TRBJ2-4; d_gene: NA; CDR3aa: CASRTGLAKNIQYF; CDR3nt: TGTGCCAGCAGGACAGGTTTAGCCAAAAACATTCAGTACTTC
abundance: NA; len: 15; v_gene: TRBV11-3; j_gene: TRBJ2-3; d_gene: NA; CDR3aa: CASSSLGSRGDTQYF; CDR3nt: TGTGCCAGCAGCTCCCTCGGGTCGCGCGGGGATACGCAGTATTTT
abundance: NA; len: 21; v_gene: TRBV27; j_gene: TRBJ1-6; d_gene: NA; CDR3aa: CASSLRLVGRSSSVLNSPLHF; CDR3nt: TGTGCCAGCAGTTTAAGGTTGGTGGGCAGGTCGAGCTCTGTTCTGAATTCACCCCTCCACTTT
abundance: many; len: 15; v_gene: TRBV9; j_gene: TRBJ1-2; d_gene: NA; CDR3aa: CASSVEAGGLQGYTF; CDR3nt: TGTGCCAGCAGCGTAGAGGCGGGCGGATTGCAAGGCTACACCTTC
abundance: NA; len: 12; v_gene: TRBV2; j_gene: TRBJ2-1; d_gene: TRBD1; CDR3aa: CASRLQGNEQFF; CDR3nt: TGTGCCAGCAGATTACAGGGGAATGAGCAGTTCTTC
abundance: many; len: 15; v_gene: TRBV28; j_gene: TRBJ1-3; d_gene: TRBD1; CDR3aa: CASSSPGTGSGTIYF; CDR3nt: TGTGCCAGCAGTTCGCCCGGGACAGGGAGTGGGACCATATATTTT
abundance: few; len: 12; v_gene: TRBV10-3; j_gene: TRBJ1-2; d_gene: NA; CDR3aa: CAISESTDGYTF; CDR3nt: TGTGCCATCAGTGAGTCGACCGATGGCTACACCTTC
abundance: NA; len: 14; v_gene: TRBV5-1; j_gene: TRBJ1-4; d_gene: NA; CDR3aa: CASSRTSGGEKLFF; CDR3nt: TGCGCCAGCAGTCGGACCTCCGGAGGGGAAAAACTGTTTTTT
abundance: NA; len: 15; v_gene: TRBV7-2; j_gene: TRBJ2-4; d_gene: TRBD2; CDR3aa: CASSLGGMNKNIQYF; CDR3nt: TGTGCCAGCAGCCTGGGAGGGATGAACAAAAACATTCAGTACTTC
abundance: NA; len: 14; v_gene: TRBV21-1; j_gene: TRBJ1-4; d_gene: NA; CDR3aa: CASSRGGGCEKLFF; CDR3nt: TGTGCCAGCTCCCGGGGCGGGGGATGTGAAAAACTGTTTTTT
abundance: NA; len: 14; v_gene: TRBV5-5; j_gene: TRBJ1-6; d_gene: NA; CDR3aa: CASSSGQPNSPLHF; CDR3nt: TGTGCCAGCAGCTCCGGGCAGCCTAATTCACCCCTCCACTTT
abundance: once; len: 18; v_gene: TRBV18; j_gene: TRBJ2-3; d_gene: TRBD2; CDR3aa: CASSPRTSGKPGTDTQYF; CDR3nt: TGTGCCAGCTCACCGCGGACTAGCGGGAAGCCTGGCACAGATACGCAGTATTTT
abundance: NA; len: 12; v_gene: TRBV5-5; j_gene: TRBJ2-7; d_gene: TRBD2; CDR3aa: CASSRVAGEQYF; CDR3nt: TGTGCCAGCAGCCGGGTAGCGGGCGAGCAGTACTTC
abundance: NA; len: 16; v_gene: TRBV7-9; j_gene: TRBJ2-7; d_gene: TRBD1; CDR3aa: CASSPRQGRSSYEQYF; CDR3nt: TGTGCCAGCAGCCCCCGACAGGGGAGAAGCTCCTACGAGCAGTACTTC
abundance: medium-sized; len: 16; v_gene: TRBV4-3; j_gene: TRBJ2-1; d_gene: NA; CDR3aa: CASSQEVAKRNNEQFF; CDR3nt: TGCGCCAGCAGCCAAGAGGTAGCGAAGCGAAACAATGAGCAGTTCTTC
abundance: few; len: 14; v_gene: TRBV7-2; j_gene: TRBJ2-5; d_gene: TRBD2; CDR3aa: CASSFSSGGETQYF; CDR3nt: TGTGCCAGCAGCTTTTCCAGCGGGGGGGAGACCCAGTACTTC
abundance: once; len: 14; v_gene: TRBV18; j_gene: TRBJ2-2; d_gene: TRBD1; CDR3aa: CASSPGQGDGELFF; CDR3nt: TGTGCCAGCTCCCCGGGACAGGGTGACGGGGAGCTGTTTTTT
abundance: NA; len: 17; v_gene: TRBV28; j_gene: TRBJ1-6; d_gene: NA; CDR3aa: CASSLVQGLAFNSPLHF; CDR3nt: TGTGCCAGCAGTTTAGTGCAGGGTCTGGCTTTTAATTCACCCCTCCACTTT
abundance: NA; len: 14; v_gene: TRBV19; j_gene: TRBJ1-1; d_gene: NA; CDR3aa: CASSSQVGPREAFF; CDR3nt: TGTGCCAGTAGTAGCCAGGTAGGACCCCGGGAAGCTTTCTTT
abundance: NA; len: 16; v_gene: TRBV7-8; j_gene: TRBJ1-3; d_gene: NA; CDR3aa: CASSLLGAAGGNTIYF; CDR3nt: TGTGCCAGCAGCTTACTGGGGGCCGCCGGTGGAAACACCATATATTTT
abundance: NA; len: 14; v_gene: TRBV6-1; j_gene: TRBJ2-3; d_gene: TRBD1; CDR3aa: CASSQGDRVDTQYF; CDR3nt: TGTGCCAGCAGTCAAGGGGACAGGGTGGATACGCAGTATTTT
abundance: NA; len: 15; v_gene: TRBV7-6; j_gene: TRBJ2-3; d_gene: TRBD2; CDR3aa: CASSPTAGGPDTQYF; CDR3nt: TGTGCCAGCAGCCCGACTGCGGGGGGGCCAGATACGCAGTATTTT
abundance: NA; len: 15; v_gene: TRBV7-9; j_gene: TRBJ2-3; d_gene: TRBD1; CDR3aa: CASSGTGTGPDTQYF; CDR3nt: TGTGCCAGCAGCGGGACCGGGACAGGGCCAGATACGCAGTATTTT
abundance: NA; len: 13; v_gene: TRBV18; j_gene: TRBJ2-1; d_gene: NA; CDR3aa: CASSTTSDNEQFF; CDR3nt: TGTGCCAGCTCAACAACTTCGGACAATGAGCAGTTCTTC
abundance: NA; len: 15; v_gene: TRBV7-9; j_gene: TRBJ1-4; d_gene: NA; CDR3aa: CASSLGAGVNEKLFF; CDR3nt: TGTGCCAGCAGCTTAGGGGCGGGCGTTAATGAAAAACTGTTTTTT
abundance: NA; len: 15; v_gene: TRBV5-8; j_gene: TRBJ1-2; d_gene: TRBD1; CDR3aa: CASSWGQTLYGGYTF; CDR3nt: TGTGCCAGCAGCTGGGGACAGACACTTTATGGAGGCTACACCTTC
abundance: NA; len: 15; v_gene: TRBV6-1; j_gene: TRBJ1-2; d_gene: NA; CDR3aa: CASSPPRRVNYGYTF; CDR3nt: TGTGCCAGCAGCCCCCCCCGCAGGGTGAACTATGGCTACACCTTC